These T cell receptor beta chains were read from a single sample in a study of cytomegalovirus exposure and HLA in healthy donors. The repertoire was sequenced with immunoSEQ multiplex PCR; TCRdb's copy has only in-frame clones and lacks some. The data hold about 130,000 clones, with around 72% observed a single time. Input material: PBMCs. Every receptor here comes from a man aged 25 to 40 in good health and CMV-seronegative. CDR3s include the opening cysteine and the closing phenylalanine or tryptophan.

TRBV5-4	TRBJ2-3	CASSFGGAVTDTQYF
TRBV2	TRBJ1-1	CASLFNRGAEAFF
TRBV9	TRBJ1-1	CASSPGDATEAFF
TRBV7-6	TRBJ1-4	CASSLGLQGTNEKLFF
TRBV10-3	TRBJ2-3	CAISESTVAGGADTQYF
TRBV7-9	TRBJ2-7	CASSLVGAGEQHF
TRBV4-1	TRBJ1-4	CASKSGLREKLFF
TRBV21-1	TRBJ2-7	CASSNPFVGGVYEQYF
TRBV4-1	TRBJ2-4	CASSPGHYKENIQYF
TRBV6-5	TRBJ1-2	CASSYRGQIHGYTF
TRBV6-5	TRBJ1-2	CASSYSSDSLGYGYTF
TRBV27	TRBJ2-1	CASSLSPGQGYEQFF
TRBV21-1	TRBJ1-6	CASSPRDRDPFYNSPLHF
TRBV9	TRBJ2-7	CASSLAGGRQEQYF
TRBV6-1	TRBJ2-5	CASRDSGGRETQYF
TRBV5-6	TRBJ1-1	CASSSVDRGLTEAFF
TRBV5-4	TRBJ2-3	CASSLAGGRADTQYF
TRBV7-8	TRBJ2-5	CASSLDTGEGETQYF
TRBV19	TRBJ2-3	CASSTSGGAEGGTDTQYF
TRBV11-2	TRBJ2-7	CASSLLQEGEQYF
TRBV6-6	TRBJ1-2	CASRPDTGIYGYTF
TRBV28	TRBJ2-3	CASSLAQTDTQYF
TRBV27	TRBJ1-2	CATQTIADSANNYGYTF
TRBV10-3	TRBJ1-5	CAISERQGGLSVQPQHF
TRBV6-1	TRBJ2-2	CATISGTANTGELFF
TRBV27	TRBJ2-7	CASSLSVSAYEQYF
TRBV7-9	TRBJ1-1	CASSSAGDGTEAFF
TRBV5-5	TRBJ1-2	CASSLYSQNYGYTF
TRBV11-3	TRBJ2-1	CASSRDRASEQFF
TRBV9	TRBJ1-5	CASSEGQGETEQPQHF
TRBV2	TRBJ1-3	CASSLGSDLTGNTIYF
TRBV6-5	TRBJ2-1	CASSLTAANEQFF
TRBV7-2	TRBJ2-7	CASSLQRGAYEQYF
TRBV28	TRBJ1-2	CASSSTYLDRGLGYTF
TRBV7-2	TRBJ1-2	CASSLVSQGHYGYTF
TRBV6-6	TRBJ1-2	CASSWEGNYGYTF
TRBV21-1	TRBJ1-1	CASSPVLEAFF
TRBV9	TRBJ2-3	CASSVGTYTDTQYF
TRBV5-1	TRBJ2-3	CASSLAGQGLSDTQYF
TRBV5-1	TRBJ1-1	CASREPGQSNTEAFF
TRBV28	TRBJ1-1	CASSLRGGLYTEAFF
TRBV6-1	TRBJ1-2	CASSERVGHTGANYGYTF
TRBV27	TRBJ1-1	CASSLVPQGNTEAFF
TRBV30	TRBJ1-5	CAWSVGSGWGQPQHF
TRBV27	TRBJ2-7	CASSVTGGLTYEQYF
TRBV5-5	TRBJ2-2	CASSHILSTGELFF
TRBV5-1	TRBJ2-5	CASSFPGGGETQYF
TRBV5-1	TRBJ2-1	CASSYLGQDNEQFF
TRBV6-1	TRBJ1-1	CASSVGAATEAFF
TRBV10-1	TRBJ1-2	CASSESYGYGYTF
TRBV7-2	TRBJ2-2	CASSLLTSGANTGELFF
TRBV14	TRBJ2-3	CASSPRTGGWTDTQYF
TRBV6-5	TRBJ2-7	CASNDGTGYYEQYF
TRBV10-2	TRBJ1-1	CASSESYLEAFF
TRBV28	TRBJ1-1	CASTPRNTEAFF
TRBV10-1	TRBJ2-7	CASSESNSFYEQYF
TRBV11-2	TRBJ1-5	CASTFLRGCNQPQHF
TRBV7-3	TRBJ2-5	CASSSGTGARVIPETQYF
TRBV5-1	TRBJ1-2	CASSLGVSSGYTF
TRBV19	TRBJ1-1	CASSMGGHVNTEAFF